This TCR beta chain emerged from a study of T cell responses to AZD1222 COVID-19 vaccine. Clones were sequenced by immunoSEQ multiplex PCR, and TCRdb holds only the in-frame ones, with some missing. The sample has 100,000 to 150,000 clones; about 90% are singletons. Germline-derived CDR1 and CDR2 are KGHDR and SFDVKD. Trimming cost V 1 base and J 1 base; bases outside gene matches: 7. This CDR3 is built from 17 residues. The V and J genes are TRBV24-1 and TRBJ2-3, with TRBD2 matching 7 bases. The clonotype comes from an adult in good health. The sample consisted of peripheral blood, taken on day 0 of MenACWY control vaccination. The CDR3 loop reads CATSDLRLADGTDTQYF. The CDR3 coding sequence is TGTGCCACCAGTGATTTAAGGCTAGCGGACGGCACAGATACGCAGTATTTT.